A single sample is the source of the 4 T cell receptor beta chains below, sequenced in a study of CD8+ T cells in alopecia areata. RNA, once extracted, was reverse transcribed into cDNA for use as the sequencing template. Sequencing was performed with immunoSEQ multiplex PCR; in TCRdb, only in-frame clones are kept and a portion is missing. Of about 210,000 clones listed, about two fifths are singletons. Noted treatment: oral pan-JAK inhibitor, 5-10 mg twice daily. The sequencing used CD4+ T cells sorted from blood, collected between weeks 30 and 35, from a patient treated with tofacitinib. Every receptor here comes from a human donor with alopecia areata.

The rearrangement uses TRBV10-3 and TRBJ2-1; the match to TRBD1 covers 10 bases. The CDR3 totals 14 residues. V dropped 5 bases and J dropped 5; count of bases not matched to a gene: 3. Germline CDR1 and CDR2: ENHRY and SYGVKD. CDR3 loop: CAISQDRGHNEQFF. CDR3 sequence (DNA): TGTGCCATCAGTCAAGACAGGGGGCACAATGAGCAGTTCTTC.

The chain carries TRBV30 and TRBJ2-7; no definite D call. Germline lookup yields CDR1 GTSNPN and CDR2 SVGIG (reference sequence). With 2 bases removed from V and 0 bases from J, the gap between germline ends came to 2 bases. The CDR3 is made up of 11 amino acids. In DNA form, the CDR3 reads TGTGCCTGGAGTTCCTCCTACGAGCAGTACTTC. Translation: CAWSSSYEQYF.

The chain joins TRBV5-1 to TRBJ2-7; weak D call: TRBD2 (6 bases). Germline V gene lookup returns CDR1 SGHRS and CDR2 YFSETQ. Deletions cut 0 bases from V and 3 bases from J, with 13 bases between. The CDR3 is made up of 15 amino acids. For the CDR3, the DNA is TGCGCCAGCAGCTTGGGTTCTAGCGATGTCTACGAGCAGTACTTC. Its translation is CASSLGSSDVYEQYF.

The rearrangement joins TRBV29-1 to TRBJ1-1, with D uncertain. This CDR3 has 14 residues. The germline V and J ends were trimmed by 4 bases and 0 bases, with 12 bases remaining between them. Germline V CDR1 and CDR2: SQVTM, ANQGSEA. CDR3 amino acids: CSVVMTTMNTEAFF. The CDR3 DNA follows: TGCAGCGTTGTTATGACAACTATGAACACTGAAGCTTTCTTT.